This TCR beta chain was found in a study of cytomegalovirus exposure and HLA in healthy donors. General observations from the study: Most TCR sequences showed up rarely, but some public TCRs showed up in many donors. Within an earlier analysis, most TCR beta V segments proved productive either about 87% or about 30% of the time. CMV serostatus stood as the only immune exposure information on hand. In a later analysis, CMV-associated beta chains were mostly HLA-associated, it appeared.

The PCR had 60 Vbeta and 13 Jbeta primers. Sequencing used immunoSEQ multiplex PCR; TCRdb keeps in-frame clones, though not all of them. The top ten hold around 4.9% of the sample, which has about 120,000 clones, under 85% seen once. As for this clone: What it binds is not known.

CDR1 is SGDLS and CDR2 is YYNGEE in the germline V gene. The germline V and J ends were trimmed by 3 bases and 4 bases, with 14 bases remaining between them. The CDR3 consists of 15 residues. Sequenced input: PBMCs. This TCR was recovered from a young man in good health and CMV-seropositive. The rearrangement joins TRBV9 to TRBJ1-3; maybe TRBD1 (6 bases). CDR3 sequence (DNA): TGTGCCAGCAGCGCGGACAGAGTGGGCGGAAACACCATATATTTT. This gives the protein CASSADRVGGNTIYF.